This entry lists 12 T cell receptor beta chains sequenced from one sample in a study of a mutant IDH1 vaccine in newly diagnosed glioma. TCRdb keeps only in-frame clones here, not all; method: immunoSEQ multiplex PCR. This sample has fewer than 60,000 clones, with approximately 64% found just once. What these receptors recognize is not known. Time point of the sample: week 47, end of study. Every vaccination contained 300 ug of the mutant IDH1 20-mer peptide and was paired with topical imiquimod. The sample here was peripheral blood mononuclear cells (PBMCs), taken from a glioma patient whose treatment included an IDH1 peptide vaccine. The source is a man aged 40-55 years with glioma. Some clones in this sample may be carry-over from other donors' samples.

The CDR3 DNA reads as TGTGCCAGCAGTCCCAGGGGGCTGGGCGAGACCCAGTACTTC. Its protein product is CASSPRGLGETQYF. V and J are TRBV6-6 and TRBJ2-5; 8 bases align to TRBD1. Losses at the gene ends were 5 bases for V and 5 bases for J; bases not matched to a gene: 7. The CDR3 is made up of 14 amino acids. In germline, CDR1 is MNHNY, CDR2 SVGAGI (reference sequence).

The rearrangement joins TRBV5-1 to TRBJ2-1; D might be TRBD2 (6 bases). The CDR3 is 15 residues long. Trimming took off 0 bases at V and 6 bases at J, with 13 bases between the two ends. Germline V gene data show CDR1 as SGHRS and CDR2 as YFSETQ. Here the CDR3 DNA reads TGCGCCAGCAGCTTGGCCTTTCTAGCGACCAATGAGCAGTTCTTC. Translating it yields CASSLAFLATNEQFF.

The V and J genes are TRBV7-9 and TRBJ2-1; 9 nucleotides align to TRBD1. Germline CDR1 is SEHNR and CDR2 is FQNEAQ (reference sequence). Trimming removed 4 bases from V and 8 bases from J; junction bases left unmatched: 12. CDR3 length: 16 residues. This CDR3 reads CASSSGQGNSYDEQFF. In nucleotides, the CDR3 is TGTGCCAGCAGCTCTGGACAGGGGAACTCCTATGATGAGCAGTTCTTC.

The chain joins TRBV19 to TRBJ1-2, with 9 bases identical to TRBD1. V was clipped by 1 base and J by 3 bases; unmatched bases: 3. This CDR3 spans 15 amino acids. CDR1 is LNHDA and CDR2 is SQIVND in the germline V gene (reference sequence). The CDR3 reads CASSIGRDRDYGYTF. CDR3 nucleotides: TGTGCCAGTAGTATAGGAAGGGACAGGGACTATGGCTACACCTTC.

The CDR3 coding sequence is TGTGCCAGCAGCCCAGGGAGTGGGCAGATTAATGAAAAACTGTTTTTT. This codes for CASSPGSGQINEKLFF. The chain joins TRBV7-6 to TRBJ1-4; possible D gene TRBD1, 5 bases. There are 16 residues in the CDR3. Per germline, CDR1 SGHVS and CDR2 FNYEAQ. Trimming cost V 5 bases and J 4 bases, with 17 bases left between them.

CDR3 residues: CASSRTWAQETQYF. The CDR3 DNA reads TGCGCCAGCAGCCGGACCTGGGCTCAAGAGACCCAGTACTTC. The chain combines TRBV4-1 with TRBJ2-5, with unresolved D. This CDR3 has 14 residues. Germline V lookup: CDR1 MGHRA, CDR2 YSYEKL. Trimming cost V 4 bases and J 2 bases, with 11 bases left between them.

The chain links TRBV4-1 to TRBJ1-1; D possibly corresponds to TRBD1 (5 bases). The CDR3 is 14 residues long. The germline gives CDR1 MGHRA, CDR2 YSYEKL. V was trimmed by 4 bases and J by 3 bases, leaving 12 bases between them. The chain's CDR3 is CASSRRGGDTEAFF. Written as DNA, the CDR3 is TGCGCCAGCAGCCGTAGGGGCGGGGACACTGAAGCTTTCTTT.

The chain carries TRBV4-2 and TRBJ2-7, with 13 bases fitting TRBD2. Germline assignment: CDR1 LGHNA and CDR2 YNFKEQ. The CDR3 covers 18 residues. V was pared by 1 base and J by 2 bases, with 8 bases of the junction left unmatched. In nucleotides, the CDR3 is TGTGCCAGCAGCCAAGTCGAAGGACTAGCGGGGGCCACCTACGAGCAGTACTTC. It encodes CASSQVEGLAGATYEQYF.

V is TRBV4-1 and J is TRBJ1-2; 11 positions match TRBD1. The germline CDR1 and CDR2 sequences are MGHRA and YSYEKL. The V segment lost 2 bases and the J segment 0 bases; nucleotides outside the gene matches: 5. The CDR3 runs to 17 residues. The CDR3 sequence: CASSQQGQGEPNYGYTF. CDR3 sequence (DNA): TGCGCCAGCAGCCAACAGGGACAGGGGGAACCTAACTATGGCTACACCTTC.

Only one count was recorded for this clone. The chain employs TRBV5-1 and TRBJ2-2; D might be TRBD1 (6 bases). The CDR3 has 14 residues. The V end was cut by 7 bases, the J end by 4 bases, with 14 bases between. Per germline, CDR1 SGHRS and CDR2 YFSETQ. The CDR3 sequence is CASEQGPGTGELFF. CDR3 DNA: TGCGCCAGCGAACAGGGACCGGGCACCGGGGAGCTGTTTTTT.

This clone was counted once. The chain recombines TRBV7-2 with TRBJ1-1; D is unresolved. The V gene's germline CDR1 is SGHTA and CDR2 FQGNSA. The CDR3 has 13 amino acids. Trimming left V 5 bases short and J 6 bases short, with 13 bases between. This CDR3 reads CASSPQPVAEAFF. CDR3 coding DNA: TGTGCCAGCAGCCCCCAACCGGTGGCTGAAGCTTTCTTT. The full variable domain, rest sourced from reference TRBV7-2 and TRBJ1-1, is GAGVSQSPSNKVTEKGKDVELRCDPISGHTALYWYRQSLGQGLEFLIYFQGNSAPDKSGLPSDRFSAERTGGSVSTLTIQRTQQEDSAVYLCASSPQPVAEAFFGQGTRLTVV.

V usage is TRBV11-2 and J usage is TRBJ2-7; 9 positions agree with TRBD2. This CDR3 has 13 amino acids. V lost 6 bases and J lost 3; bases outside the gene matches: 3. Germline values: CDR1 SGHAT, CDR2 FQNNGV. The CDR3 loop is CASSWTSVYEQYF. In nucleotides, the CDR3 is TGTGCCAGCAGTTGGACTAGCGTCTACGAGCAGTACTTC.